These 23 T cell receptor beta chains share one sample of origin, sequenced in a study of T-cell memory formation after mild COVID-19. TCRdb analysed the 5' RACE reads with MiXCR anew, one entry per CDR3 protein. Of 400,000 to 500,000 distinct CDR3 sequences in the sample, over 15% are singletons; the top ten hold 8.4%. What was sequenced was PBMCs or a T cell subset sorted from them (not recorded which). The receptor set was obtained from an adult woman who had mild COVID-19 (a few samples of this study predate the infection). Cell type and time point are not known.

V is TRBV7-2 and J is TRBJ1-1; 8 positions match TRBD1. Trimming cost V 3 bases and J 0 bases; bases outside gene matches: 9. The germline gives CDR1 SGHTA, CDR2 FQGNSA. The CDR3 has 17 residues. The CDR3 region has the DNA TGTGCCAGCAGCTTCGCCCCAGGGGGCGCGATGAACACTGAAGCTTTCTTT. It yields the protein CASSFAPGGAMNTEAFF.

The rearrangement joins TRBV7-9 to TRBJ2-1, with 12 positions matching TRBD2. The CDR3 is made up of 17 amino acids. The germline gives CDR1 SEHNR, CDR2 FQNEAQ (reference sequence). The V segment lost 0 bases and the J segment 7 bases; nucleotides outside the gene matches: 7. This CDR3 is CASSLALAGGIINEQFF. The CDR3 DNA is TGTGCCAGCAGCTTAGCGCTAGCGGGAGGGATTATTAATGAGCAGTTCTTC.

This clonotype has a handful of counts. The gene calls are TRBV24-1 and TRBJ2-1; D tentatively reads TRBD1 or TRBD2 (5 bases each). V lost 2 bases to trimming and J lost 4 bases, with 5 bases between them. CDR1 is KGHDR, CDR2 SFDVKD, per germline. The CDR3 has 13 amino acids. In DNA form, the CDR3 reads TGTGCCACCAGTGATTGGGGGTACAATGAGCAGTTCTTC. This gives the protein CATSDWGYNEQFF.

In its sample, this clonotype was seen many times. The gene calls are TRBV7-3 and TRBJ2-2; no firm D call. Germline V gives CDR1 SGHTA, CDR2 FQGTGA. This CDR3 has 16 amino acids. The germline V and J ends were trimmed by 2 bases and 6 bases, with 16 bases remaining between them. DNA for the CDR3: TGTGCCAGCAGCTTAGATACGTCCATGTTGGCCGGGGAGCTGTTTTTT. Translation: CASSLDTSMLAGELFF. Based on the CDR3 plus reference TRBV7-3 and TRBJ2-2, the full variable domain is GAGVSQTPSNKVTEKGKYVELRCDPISGHTALYWYRQSLGQGPEFLIYFQGTGAADDSGLPNDRFFAVRPEGSVSTLKIQRTERGDSAVYLCASSLDTSMLAGELFFGEGSRLTVL.

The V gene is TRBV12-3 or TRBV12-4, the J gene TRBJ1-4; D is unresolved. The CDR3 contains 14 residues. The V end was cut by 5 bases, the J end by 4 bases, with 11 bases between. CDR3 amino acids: CASSQWPNNEKLFF. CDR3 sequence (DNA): TGTGCCAGCAGTCAGTGGCCGAATAATGAAAAACTGTTTTTT.

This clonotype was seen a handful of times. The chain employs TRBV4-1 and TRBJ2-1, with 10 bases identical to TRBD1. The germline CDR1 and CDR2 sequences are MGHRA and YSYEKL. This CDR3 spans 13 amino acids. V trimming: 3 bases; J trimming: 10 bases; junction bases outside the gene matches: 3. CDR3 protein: CASSHDRGQEQFF. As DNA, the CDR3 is TGCGCCAGCAGCCACGACAGGGGGCAAGAGCAGTTCTTC.

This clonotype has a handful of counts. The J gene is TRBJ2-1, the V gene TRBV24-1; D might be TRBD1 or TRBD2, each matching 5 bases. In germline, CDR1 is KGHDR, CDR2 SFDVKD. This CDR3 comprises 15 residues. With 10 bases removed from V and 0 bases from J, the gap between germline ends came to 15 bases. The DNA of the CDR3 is TGTGCCACTTCATCGGGACGGGTCTCCTACAATGAGCAGTTCTTC. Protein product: CATSSGRVSYNEQFF.

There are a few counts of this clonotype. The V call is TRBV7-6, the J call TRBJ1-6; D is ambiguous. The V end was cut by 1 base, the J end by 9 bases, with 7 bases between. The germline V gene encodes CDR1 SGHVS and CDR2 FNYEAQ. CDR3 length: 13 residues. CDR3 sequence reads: CASSLEGASPLHF. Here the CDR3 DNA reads TGTGCCAGCAGCTTAGAGGGTGCTTCACCCCTCCACTTT.

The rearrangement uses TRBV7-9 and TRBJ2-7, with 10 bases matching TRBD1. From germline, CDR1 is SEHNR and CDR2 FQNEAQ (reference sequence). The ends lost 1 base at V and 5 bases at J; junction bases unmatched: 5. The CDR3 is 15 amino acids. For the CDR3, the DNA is TGTGCCAGCAGCTTAGGGACAGGGGGTGATCACGAGCAGTACTTC. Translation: CASSLGTGGDHEQYF.

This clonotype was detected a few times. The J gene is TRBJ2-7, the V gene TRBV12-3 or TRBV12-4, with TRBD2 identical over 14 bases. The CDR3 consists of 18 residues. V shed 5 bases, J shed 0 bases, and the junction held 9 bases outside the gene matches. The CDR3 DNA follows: TGTGCCAGCAGTCTTCGGACTAGCGGGAGGACCGACTCCTACGAGCAGTACTTC. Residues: CASSLRTSGRTDSYEQYF.

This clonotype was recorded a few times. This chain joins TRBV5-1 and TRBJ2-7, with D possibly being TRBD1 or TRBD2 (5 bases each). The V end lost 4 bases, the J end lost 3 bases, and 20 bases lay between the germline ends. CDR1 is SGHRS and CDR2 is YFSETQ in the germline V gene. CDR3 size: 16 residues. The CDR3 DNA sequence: TGCGCCAGCAGCCACCGGGGCGAAGCCCTCCTCTACGAGCAGTACTTC. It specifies CASSHRGEALLYEQYF.

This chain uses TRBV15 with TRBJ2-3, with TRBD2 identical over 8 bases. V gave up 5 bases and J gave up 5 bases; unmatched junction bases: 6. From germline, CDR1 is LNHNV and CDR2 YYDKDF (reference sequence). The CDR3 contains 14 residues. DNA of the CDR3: TGTGCCACCAGCCCGGGGGGGCCTGGAGATACGCAGTATTTT. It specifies CATSPGGPGDTQYF.

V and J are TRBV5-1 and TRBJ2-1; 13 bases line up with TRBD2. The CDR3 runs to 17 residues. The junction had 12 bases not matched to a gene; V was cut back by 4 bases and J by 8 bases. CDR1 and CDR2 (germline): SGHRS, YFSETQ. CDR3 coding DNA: TGCGCCAGCAGCACCGTACTAGCGGGGGGGCTAGGGGATGAGCAGTTCTTC. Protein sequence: CASSTVLAGGLGDEQFF.

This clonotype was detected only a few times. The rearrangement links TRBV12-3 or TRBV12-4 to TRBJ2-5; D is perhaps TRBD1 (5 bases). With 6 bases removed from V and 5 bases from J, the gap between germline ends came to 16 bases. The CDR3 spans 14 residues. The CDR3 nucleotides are TGTGCCAGCAGCCCTGTGGGGCTTATGGAGACCCAGTACTTC. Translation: CASSPVGLMETQYF.

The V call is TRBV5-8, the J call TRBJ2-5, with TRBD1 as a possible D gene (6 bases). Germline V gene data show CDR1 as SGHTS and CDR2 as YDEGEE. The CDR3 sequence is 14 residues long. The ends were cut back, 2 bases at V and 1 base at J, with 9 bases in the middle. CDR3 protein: CASSFRTAQETQYF. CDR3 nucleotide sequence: TGTGCCAGCAGCTTCCGGACAGCCCAAGAGACCCAGTACTTC.

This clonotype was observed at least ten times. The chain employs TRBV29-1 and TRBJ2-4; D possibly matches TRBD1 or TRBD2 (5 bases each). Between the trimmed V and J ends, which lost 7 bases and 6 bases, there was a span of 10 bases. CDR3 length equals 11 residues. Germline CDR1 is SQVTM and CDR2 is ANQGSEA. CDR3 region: CSGGTLNIQYF. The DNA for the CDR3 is TGCAGCGGTGGGACCTTAAACATTCAGTACTTC.

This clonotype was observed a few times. The CDR3 loop is CASSLVVDAIYNEQFF. In DNA, the CDR3 is TGTGCCAGCAGTTTAGTGGTCGACGCGATATACAATGAGCAGTTCTTC. V usage is TRBV12-3 or TRBV12-4 and J usage is TRBJ2-1; no clear D. The CDR3 is 16 amino acids. Trimming removed 1 base at V and 4 bases at J, with 14 bases between.

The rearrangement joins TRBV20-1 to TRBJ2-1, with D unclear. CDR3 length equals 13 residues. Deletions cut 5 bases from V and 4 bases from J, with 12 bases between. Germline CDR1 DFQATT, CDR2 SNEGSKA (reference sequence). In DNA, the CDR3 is TGCAGTGCTTTCCCTTCTGTATACAATGAGCAGTTCTTC. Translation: CSAFPSVYNEQFF.

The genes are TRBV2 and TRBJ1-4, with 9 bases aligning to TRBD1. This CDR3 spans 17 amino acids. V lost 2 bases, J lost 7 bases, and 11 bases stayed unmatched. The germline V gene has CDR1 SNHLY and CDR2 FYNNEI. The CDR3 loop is CASSELPYRGRAEKLFF. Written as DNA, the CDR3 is TGTGCCAGCAGTGAACTCCCCTACAGGGGGCGGGCTGAAAAACTGTTTTTT.

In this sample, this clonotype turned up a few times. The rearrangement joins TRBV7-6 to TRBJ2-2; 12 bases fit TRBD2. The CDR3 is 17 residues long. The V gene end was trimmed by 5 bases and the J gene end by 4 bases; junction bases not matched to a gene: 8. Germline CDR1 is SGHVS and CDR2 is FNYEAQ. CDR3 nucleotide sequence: TGTGCCAGCAGCCATCCTACTAGCGGGGGGAGCACCGGGGAGCTGTTTTTT. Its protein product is CASSHPTSGGSTGELFF. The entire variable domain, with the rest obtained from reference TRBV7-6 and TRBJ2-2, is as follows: GAGVSQSPRYKVTKRGQDVALRCDPISGHVSLYWYRQALGQGPEFLTYFNYEAQQDKSGLPNDRFSAERPEGSISTLTIQRTEQRDSAMYRCASSHPTSGGSTGELFFGEGSRLTVL.

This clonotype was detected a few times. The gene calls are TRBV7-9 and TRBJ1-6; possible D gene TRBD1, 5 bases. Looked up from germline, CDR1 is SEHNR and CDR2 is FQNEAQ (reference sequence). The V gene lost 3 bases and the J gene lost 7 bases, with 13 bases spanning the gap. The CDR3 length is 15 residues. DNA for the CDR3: TGTGCCAGCAGCTTGAGGGGAGGTCTCAATTCACCCCTCCACTTT. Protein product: CASSLRGGLNSPLHF. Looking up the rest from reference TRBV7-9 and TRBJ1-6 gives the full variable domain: DTGVSQNPRHKITKRGQNVTFRCDPISEHNRLYWYRQTLGQGPEFLTYFQNEAQLEKSRLLSDRFSAERPKGSFSTLEIQRTEQGDSAMYLCASSLRGGLNSPLHFGNGTRLTVT.

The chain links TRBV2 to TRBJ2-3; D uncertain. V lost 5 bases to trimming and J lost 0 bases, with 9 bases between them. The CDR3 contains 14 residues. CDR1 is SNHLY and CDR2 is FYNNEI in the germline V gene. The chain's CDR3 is CASSRMASTDTQYF. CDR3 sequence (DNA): TGTGCCAGCAGTAGAATGGCCAGCACAGATACGCAGTATTTT.

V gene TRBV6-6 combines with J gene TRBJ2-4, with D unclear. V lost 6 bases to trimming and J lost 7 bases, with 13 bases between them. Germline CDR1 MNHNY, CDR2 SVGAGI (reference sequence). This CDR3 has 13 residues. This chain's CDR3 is CASSKGSSNIQYF. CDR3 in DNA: TGTGCCAGCAGCAAAGGATCAAGCAACATTCAGTACTTC.